This TCR beta chain was documented in a study of early T cells in non-severe SARS-CoV-2 infection. Each CDR3 protein gets one entry after TCRdb re-called the 5' RACE reads with MiXCR. This sample carries tens of thousands of distinct CDR3 sequences, about 5% of them seen once, and the ten largest clones take approximately 7.4%. This clonotype was counted ten times or more. Germline V gene data show CDR1 as SQVTM and CDR2 as ANQGSEA. This CDR3 comprises 11 residues. The V end was cut by 4 bases, the J end by 4 bases, with 7 bases between. This TCR was recovered from an adult who was a healthcare worker with PCR-confirmed SARS-CoV-2 infection or an uninfected control (not recorded which). The chain carries TRBV29-1 and TRBJ1-1; the D is unclear. The sequencing here drew on whole blood, taken at baseline. The CDR3 sequence is CSVGGITEAFF. CDR3 DNA sequence: TGCAGCGTTGGAGGGATCACTGAAGCTTTCTTT.